Below are 12 T cell receptor beta chains sequenced from a single sample in a study of blood T cell repertoires in COVID-19 (dated by TCRdb to 2020 to 2021). The library came from the immunoSEQ multiplex PCR assay. TCRdb carries this immuneACCESS record with in-frame sequences only. Its versions omit some clonotypes, under half of them owing to an unresolved V gene in the studies checked, with the rest unexplained. This sample holds about 36,000 clones; about 88% were observed only once. The ten largest clones take up approximately 2.4% of the sample. The sequencing input was peripheral blood. The receptor set was obtained from a human donor in a cohort sampled during active COVID-19.

As for this clone: An end of the junction does not agree with germline; a read error may underlie this. The chain carries TRBV3-1 (or the pseudogene TRBV3-2) and TRBJ2-5, with 8 bases identical to TRBD2. Germline CDR1 reads LGHDT; CDR2 reads YNNKEL (reference sequence). The CDR3 sequence is 16 residues long. Here the CDR3 DNA reads TGTGCCAGCAGCCAAGTCGGACGGGGGGGCCCCGAGACTCAGTACTTC. The encoded protein is CASSQVGRGGPETQYF.

The chain is built from TRBV4-1 and TRBJ2-1; 10 nucleotides align to TRBD2. This CDR3 has 18 residues. V lost 4 bases, J lost 3 bases, and 12 bases stayed unmatched. Per the germline V gene, CDR1 is MGHRA and CDR2 is YSYEKL. This chain's CDR3 is CASSRESSGGYIYNEQFF. The CDR3, as DNA: TGCGCCAGCAGCCGAGAAAGTAGCGGGGGGTACATCTACAATGAGCAGTTCTTC.

The chain joins TRBV6-5 to TRBJ2-2; D is perhaps TRBD2 (5 bases). Looked up from germline, CDR1 is MNHEY and CDR2 is SVGAGI. The V and J ends lost 2 bases and 1 base respectively, with 8 bases between them. This CDR3 contains 15 residues. The CDR3 DNA reads TGTGCCAGCAGTTACGAGGCGGGGAACACCGGGGAGCTGTTTTTT. Protein: CASSYEAGNTGELFF.

The gene calls are TRBV29-1 and TRBJ1-2; possible D gene TRBD1, 5 bases. This CDR3 contains 11 residues. CDR1 is SQVTM, CDR2 ANQGSEA, per germline. The V end lost 6 bases, the J end lost 8 bases, and 13 bases lay between the germline ends. DNA for the CDR3: TGCAGCGTAGGAGAAGGGGCAGGCTACACCTTC. It yields the protein CSVGEGAGYTF.

This clone was counted once. V and J are TRBV23-1 and TRBJ1-4, with D possibly being TRBD1 (6 bases). TRBV23-1 counts as an open reading frame of uncertain function. Between the trimmed V and J ends, which lost 11 bases and 5 bases, there was a span of 12 bases. The CDR3 consists of 12 residues. In DNA form, the CDR3 reads TGCGCCCGCACAGGGAGGAATGAAAAACTGTTTTTT. Amino acids: CARTGRNEKLFF.

The rearrangement links TRBV3-1 (or the pseudogene TRBV3-2) to TRBJ2-7; no definite D call. Germline V gene lookup returns CDR1 LGHDT and CDR2 YNNKEL (reference sequence). CDR3 length: 11 amino acids. V was pared by 3 bases and J by 6 bases, with 6 bases between. The CDR3 coding sequence is TGTGCCAGCAGCCACGTGTCCGAGCAGTACTTC. Its translation: CASSHVSEQYF.

This chain joins TRBV9 and TRBJ2-5, with D possibly matching TRBD2 (6 bases). The V end was cut by 4 bases, the J end by 4 bases, with 11 bases between. Germline CDR1 SGDLS, CDR2 YYNGEE. CDR3 length: 13 residues. The DNA for the CDR3 is TGTGCCAGCAGCCAGGGACTGACAGAGACCCAGTACTTC. Protein product: CASSQGLTETQYF.

The rearrangement uses TRBV13 and TRBJ1-4, with 10 positions matching TRBD1. V shed 5 bases and J 8 bases; nucleotides not matched to a gene: 2. Per germline, CDR1 PRHDT and CDR2 FYEKMQ (reference sequence). The CDR3 runs to 13 residues. The CDR3 reads CASSQGQGEKLFF. The DNA of the CDR3 is TGTGCCAGCAGCCAGGGACAGGGGGAAAAACTGTTTTTT.

The gene calls are TRBV5-6 and TRBJ1-5; 7 bases are a match to TRBD1. The CDR3 is 15 residues long. After removal of 1 base from V and 8 bases from J, the junction contained 9 bases not matched to a gene. Germline V gene data show CDR1 as SGHDT and CDR2 as YYEEEE. In DNA, the CDR3 is TGTGCCAGCAGCTTGACCGGCAGGGGGATGGAGCCCCAGCATTTT. Translated, it gives CASSLTGRGMEPQHF.

This clone has a handful of counts. The V call is TRBV5-1, the J call TRBJ2-2; 8 bases match TRBD2. The germline V gene encodes CDR1 SGHRS and CDR2 YFSETQ. The V and J ends lost 4 bases and 4 bases, in that order; junction bases with no gene match: 9. This CDR3 spans 16 amino acids. In nucleotides, the CDR3 is TGCGCCAGCAGCGCCATTCCGGGGGGGCTCACCGGGGAGCTGTTTTTT. Encoded protein: CASSAIPGGLTGELFF.

The chain employs TRBV5-1 and TRBJ1-4, with D unclear. This CDR3 is built from 13 residues. Trimming left V 0 bases short and J 8 bases short, with 8 bases between. Germline CDR1 and CDR2: SGHRS and YFSETQ. The CDR3: CASSLALREKLFF. In nucleotides, the CDR3 is TGCGCCAGCAGCTTGGCCTTGAGGGAAAAACTGTTTTTT.

This chain uses TRBV24-1 with TRBJ2-2; D might be TRBD2 (7 bases). The CDR3 length is 13 residues. V was trimmed by 8 bases and J by 4 bases, leaving 10 bases between them. CDR1 and CDR2 from the germline V gene are KGHDR and SFDVKD. For the CDR3, the DNA is TGTGCCACCAAGGGGGGGACCACCGGGGAGCTGTTTTTT. This encodes CATKGGTTGELFF.